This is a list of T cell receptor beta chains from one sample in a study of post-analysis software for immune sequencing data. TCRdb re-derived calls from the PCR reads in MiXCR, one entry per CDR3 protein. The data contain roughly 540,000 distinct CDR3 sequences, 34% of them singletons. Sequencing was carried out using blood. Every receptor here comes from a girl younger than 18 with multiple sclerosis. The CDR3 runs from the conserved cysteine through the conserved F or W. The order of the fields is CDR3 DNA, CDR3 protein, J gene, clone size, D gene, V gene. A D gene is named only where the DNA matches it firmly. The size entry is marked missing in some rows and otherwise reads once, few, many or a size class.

CDR3 DNA: TGTGCCAGCAGCCAAGAGGGACAGGTGATCACAGATACGCAGTATTTT
CDR3 protein: CASSQEGQVITDTQYF
J gene: TRBJ2-3
clone size: few
D gene: TRBD1
V gene: TRBV4-2

CDR3 DNA: TGTGCCAGCAGCTCCGGACCGAGGGGTCAGCCCCAGCATTTT
CDR3 protein: CASSSGPRGQPQHF
J gene: TRBJ1-5
clone size: once
D gene: -
V gene: TRBV13

CDR3 DNA: TGTGCCACCAGTGGACAGGCTCAAGAGACCCAGTACTTC
CDR3 protein: CATSGQAQETQYF
J gene: TRBJ2-5
clone size: -
D gene: -
V gene: TRBV24-1

CDR3 DNA: TGCGCCAGCAGCTTGGAGGGGGCTTACACCGGGGAGCTGTTTTTT
CDR3 protein: CASSLEGAYTGELFF
J gene: TRBJ2-2
clone size: few
D gene: TRBD1
V gene: TRBV5-1

CDR3 DNA: TGTGCCTGGGGACAGGGGACGGGAGAGACCCAGTACTTC
CDR3 protein: CAWGQGTGETQYF
J gene: TRBJ2-5
clone size: -
D gene: TRBD1
V gene: TRBV28

CDR3 DNA: TGCGCCAGCAGCTTGTCGGGGGGAGTATCTCCTGAAGCTTTCTTT
CDR3 protein: CASSLSGGVSPEAFF
J gene: TRBJ1-1
clone size: -
D gene: -
V gene: TRBV5-1

CDR3 DNA: TGTGCCATCAGTGAAGGGGAAGCCCGCCGGGAGACCCAGTACTTC
CDR3 protein: CAISEGEARRETQYF
J gene: TRBJ2-5
clone size: few
D gene: -
V gene: TRBV10-3

CDR3 DNA: TGTGCCAGCTCACCAGGGGACAGGGGGTACCAAGAGACCCAGTACTTC
CDR3 protein: CASSPGDRGYQETQYF
J gene: TRBJ2-5
clone size: -
D gene: TRBD1
V gene: TRBV18

CDR3 DNA: TGCGCCAGCAGCTTCGTCGGACAGGCCTATGATCAGCCCCAGCATTTT
CDR3 protein: CASSFVGQAYDQPQHF
J gene: TRBJ1-5
clone size: -
D gene: TRBD1
V gene: TRBV5-1

CDR3 DNA: TGCGCCAGCAGCTCACTGGGGGCAGGAGGTTCCGGGGAGCTGTTTTTT
CDR3 protein: CASSSLGAGGSGELFF
J gene: TRBJ2-2
clone size: -
D gene: -
V gene: TRBV5-1

CDR3 DNA: TGCGCCAGCAGCTTGGGGTCGGGCGGAACCTTCTCCTACAATGAGCAGTTCTTC
CDR3 protein: CASSLGSGGTFSYNEQFF
J gene: TRBJ2-1
clone size: few
D gene: -
V gene: TRBV5-1

CDR3 DNA: TGCAGCGGGGGGGAGGTCTCCTACAATGAGCAGTTCTTC
CDR3 protein: CSGGEVSYNEQFF
J gene: TRBJ2-1
clone size: few
D gene: -
V gene: TRBV29-1

CDR3 DNA: TGTGCCAGCAGCCAACTCTCCTGGCGGGGGGGCACAGATACGCAGTATTTT
CDR3 protein: CASSQLSWRGGTDTQYF
J gene: TRBJ2-3
clone size: -
D gene: TRBD2
V gene: TRBV3-1